These T cell receptor beta chains were read from a single sample in a study of radiation and T cells in renal cell carcinoma. TCRdb's copy holds only in-frame clones and misses some; the assay was immunoSEQ multiplex PCR. The sample lists some 75,000 clones, around 76% occurring once. Specimen: blood, collected from a patient whose treatment included radiotherapy and nephrectomy. The receptors were gathered from a man in his fifties or sixties with renal cell carcinoma. Each CDR3 is given with its conserved first and last residue. The D gene is left open where the match is weak. Clone size is shown for a subset of rows, as once, few, many or a class of expanded clone.

D gene,V gene,clone size,J gene,CDR3 DNA,CDR3 protein
TRBD1,TRBV18,-,TRBJ1-3,TGTGCCAGCTCACTGGACAGGGAACCTGGAAACACCATATATTTT,CASSLDREPGNTIYF
-,TRBV5-8,once,TRBJ1-4,TGTGCCAGCAGCCCGGACAGTTACCGGGGGCGAAAACTGTTTTTT,CASSPDSYRGRKLFF
TRBD2,TRBV9,-,TRBJ2-2,TGTGCCAGCAGCGTAGTTAGCGGGAAGGTCTACACCGGGGAGCTGTTTTTT,CASSVVSGKVYTGELFF
TRBD1,TRBV5-1,few,TRBJ1-2,TGCGCCAGCAGCCCTGACAGGGCCTATGGCTACACCTTC,CASSPDRAYGYTF
-,TRBV19,-,TRBJ1-1,TGTGCCAGTAACTATGAGCGGGGCACTGAAGCTTTCTTT,CASNYERGTEAFF
TRBD2,TRBV5-1,-,TRBJ2-2,TGCGCCAGCAGCTTGGCGGGCCTAGCGGGAGATACCGGGGAGCTGTTTTTT,CASSLAGLAGDTGELFF
TRBD2,TRBV10-2,-,TRBJ2-1,TGCGCCAGCAACCCACTAGCGGGAGGGGATACTGAGCAGTTCTTC,CASNPLAGGDTEQFF
-,TRBV5-1,-,TRBJ1-3,TGCGCCAGCAGCTCCACAGGGACTGGAAACACCATATATTTT,CASSSTGTGNTIYF
-,TRBV5-1,-,TRBJ2-1,TGCGCCAGCAGCTTATTACCCCAATACAATGAGCAGTTCTTC,CASSLLPQYNEQFF
-,TRBV2,-,TRBJ1-2,TGTGCCAGCAGTCCACAGGTTTGGTATGGCTACACCTTC,CASSPQVWYGYTF
-,TRBV7-9,-,TRBJ1-1,TGTGCCAGCAGCTTATCCGGTCAGGGATCGAACACTGAAGCTTTCTTT,CASSLSGQGSNTEAFF
-,TRBV7-9,-,TRBJ2-3,TGTGCCAGCACCCTAGCTAGCACAGATACGCAGTATTTT,CASTLASTDTQYF
TRBD2,TRBV23-1,-,TRBJ2-5,TGCGCCAGCAGTCAAAGTAGCGGGAGGCTCCCCGGCGGTGGCCAGTACTTC,CASSQSSGRLPGGGQYF
TRBD2,TRBV27,-,TRBJ2-1,TGTGCCAGCAGTTCGTCCGTGGGAGGGGTTAGTAATGAGCAGTTCTTC,CASSSSVGGVSNEQFF
-,TRBV5-1,-,TRBJ1-2,TGCGCCAGCAGCCCGGATGGACAGTCCGGCCGCCATGGCTACACCTTC,CASSPDGQSGRHGYTF
-,TRBV10-3,-,TRBJ1-4,TGTGCCTCCCAACAGGGAGGGGATGAAAAACTGTTTTTT,CASQQGGDEKLFF
TRBD1,TRBV5-1,-,TRBJ1-1,TGCGCCAGCAGCTTGGCGTACAGGGGGAACACTGAAGCTTTCTTT,CASSLAYRGNTEAFF
TRBD1,TRBV2,once,TRBJ2-7,TGTGCCAGCAGTGAATTGGTAGGGGGCGCGGGTAGGCAGTACTTC,CASSELVGGAGRQYF
TRBD1,TRBV18,-,TRBJ2-3,TGTGCCAGCTCAGGGACAGGGTACACAGATACGCAGTATTTT,CASSGTGYTDTQYF
-,TRBV9,-,TRBJ2-3,TGTGCCAGCAGCCCGGTGGGGAATCGGCACGCAGATACGCAGTATTTT,CASSPVGNRHADTQYF
TRBD2,TRBV7-9,-,TRBJ2-7,TGTGCCAGCAGCTCTGTTATAGTAGCGGGAGGGCCAGGGGCCCACGAGCAGTACTTC,CASSSVIVAGGPGAHEQYF
-,TRBV7-9,-,TRBJ1-3,TGTGCCAGCAGCCCCAGTGTTGGGAGTACTGGAAACACCATATATTTT,CASSPSVGSTGNTIYF
-,TRBV18,-,TRBJ2-3,TGTGCCAGCTCACCCGCCGGGTCACTAACACAACGAGAGCAGTATTTT,CASSPAGSLTQREQYF
TRBD1,TRBV11-3,-,TRBJ1-2,TGTGCCAGCAGCGCCCAAGACAGGGTTCTTTACTTC,CASSAQDRVLYF
-,TRBV4-3,once,TRBJ2-5,TGCGCCAGCAGCCGCGACGTCCAAGAGACCCAGTACTTC,CASSRDVQETQYF
TRBD2,TRBV10-3,few,TRBJ2-1,TGTGCCACCGGAGTGACTAGCGGGAGGTATTACAATGAGCAGTTCTTC,CATGVTSGRYYNEQFF
TRBD1,TRBV19,few,TRBJ1-4,TGTGCCAGTAGGCGGACAGGGGAAGGTGAAAAACTGTTTTTT,CASRRTGEGEKLFF
TRBD1,TRBV5-5,-,TRBJ1-2,TGTGCCAGCCTTGAGACAGGGACTAACTATGGCTACACCTTC,CASLETGTNYGYTF
-,TRBV14,-,TRBJ2-2,TGTGCCAGCAGCCAGAAAGGGGGCGGGGAGCTGTTTTTT,CASSQKGGGELFF
TRBD2,TRBV13,few,TRBJ2-5,TGTGCCAGCAGCTTATGGTCCCGGTCTAGCGGGAGTGGGACCCAGTACTTC,CASSLWSRSSGSGTQYF
-,TRBV27,-,TRBJ1-1,TGTGCCAGCAGTTTGGGGGGGGCGGGTGAAGCTTTCTTT,CASSLGGAGEAFF
-,TRBV7-2,-,TRBJ2-1,TGTGCCAGCAGCACGACTCCCTACAATGAGCAGTTCTTC,CASSTTPYNEQFF
TRBD1,TRBV11-1,once,TRBJ1-1,TGTGCCAGCAGCCACAGGGGGAATACTGAAGCTTTCTTT,CASSHRGNTEAFF
-,TRBV11-3,-,TRBJ2-7,TGTGCCAGCAGCCTCTTCCCCTCCTACGAGCAGTACTTC,CASSLFPSYEQYF
TRBD2,TRBV7-2,-,TRBJ2-5,TGTGCCAGCAGCCCGCGGGCGACCCGCGGGGGGACCCAGTACTTC,CASSPRATRGGTQYF
-,TRBV4-3,few,TRBJ1-5,TGCGCCAGCAGCCAAGTGGGGGGCCAGCCCCAGCATTTT,CASSQVGGQPQHF
-,TRBV7-6,-,TRBJ1-5,TGTGCCAGCAGCTCGGGGGGTAATCAGCCCCAGCATTTT,CASSSGGNQPQHF
-,TRBV28,-,TRBJ2-7,TGTGCCAGCAGTTCCCGGATCGAGCAGTACTTC,CASSSRIEQYF
-,TRBV10-2,-,TRBJ1-3,TGCGCCAGCAGTGAGTCGTCGGGACTGGGAAACACCATATATTTT,CASSESSGLGNTIYF
-,TRBV19,-,TRBJ1-4,TGTGCCAGTAGTATAAGACGGTTTAATGAAAAACTGTTTTTT,CASSIRRFNEKLFF
TRBD1,TRBV18,-,TRBJ2-3,TGTGCCAGCTCAACCGGGACAGGGAGCACAGATACGCAGTATTTT,CASSTGTGSTDTQYF
-,TRBV18,-,TRBJ1-1,TGTGCCAGCTCACCGGACACGAACACTGAAGCTTTCTTT,CASSPDTNTEAFF